The next 32 T cell receptor beta chains were all read from a single sample in a study of type 1 regulatory T cells. General study findings and limits: Tr1 cells had a more restricted TCR repertoire than non-Tr1 cells.

Antigen specificity for these receptors is unknown. MiXCR, run by TCRdb on the reads, gives a single entry per CDR3 protein. The sample holds tens of thousands of distinct CDR3 sequences, 20% to 25% seen once. Material for sequencing was cultured type 1 regulatory T (Tr1) cells, either the whole culture or a sorted fraction (not recorded which). These receptor sequences come from a human donor in good health.

This clonotype was detected only a few times. The V call is TRBV15, the J call TRBJ2-3; D remains unclear. Trimming removed 4 bases from V and 7 bases from J, with 9 bases in between. The CDR3 is made up of 12 amino acids. Germline CDR1 reads LNHNV; CDR2 reads YYDKDF (reference sequence). The CDR3: CATSTSRNTQYF. In DNA form, the CDR3 reads TGTGCCACCAGCACCTCACGGAATACGCAGTATTTT.

In its sample, this clonotype was seen a few times. This rearrangement joins TRBV5-1 to TRBJ2-7; 7 nucleotides agree with TRBD1. V lost 2 bases, J lost 4 bases, and 6 bases stayed unmatched. The CDR3 is 14 amino acids. Germline CDR1 reads SGHRS; CDR2 reads YFSETQ. CDR3 sequence: CASSFGTDKYEQYF. In DNA form, the CDR3 reads TGCGCCAGCAGCTTCGGGACAGACAAATACGAGCAGTACTTC.

The chain employs TRBV7-8 and TRBJ2-7, with 7 bases that match TRBD1. The CDR3 has 14 amino acids. The V gene end was trimmed by 2 bases and the J gene end by 5 bases; junction bases not matched to a gene: 6. Germline V lookup: CDR1 SGHVS, CDR2 FQNEAQ. The CDR3 sequence is CASSLLQGRHEQYF. The CDR3 bases are TGTGCCAGCAGCTTACTACAGGGGCGCCACGAGCAGTACTTC.

This clonotype showed up just a few times. V usage is TRBV28 and J usage is TRBJ2-2; D gene ambiguous. With 3 bases removed from V and 5 bases from J, the gap between germline ends came to 7 bases. This CDR3 spans 13 amino acids. Germline CDR1 is MDHEN and CDR2 is SYDVKM. CDR3 nucleotides: TGTGCCAGCAGTTTCCTAGGGACCGGGGAGCTGTTTTTT. It specifies CASSFLGTGELFF.

V is TRBV5-1 and J is TRBJ2-3; unclear D gene. CDR1 and CDR2 (germline): SGHRS, YFSETQ. With 4 bases removed from V and 4 bases from J, the gap between germline ends came to 19 bases. The CDR3 spans 16 residues. CDR3 amino acids: CASSPTGNPGADTQYF. The CDR3 coding sequence is TGCGCCAGCAGCCCTACTGGAAATCCTGGCGCAGATACGCAGTATTTT.

About this clonotype itself: The conserved final phenylalanine or tryptophan is absent from the CDR3, which likely points to a read error. This rearrangement joins TRBV18 to TRBJ2-7; D not resolved. Germline V gene sequence: CDR1 KGHSH, CDR2 LQKENI. CDR3 length: 13 amino acids. Trimming removed 1 base from V and 3 bases from J, with 7 bases in between. CDR3 region: CASSPHENYEQYL. CDR3 coding DNA: TGTGCCAGCTCACCACACGAGAACTACGAGCAGTACCTC.

This chain joins TRBV5-1 and TRBJ2-1; 12 bases agree with TRBD2. The CDR3 length is 19 residues. V dropped 0 bases and J dropped 2; count of bases not matched to a gene: 9. Looked up from germline, CDR1 is SGHRS and CDR2 is YFSETQ. CDR3 nucleotides: TGCGCCAGCAGCTTGGCGTCCGGACTAGCGGGACGCACCTACAATGAGCAGTTCTTC. Its protein product is CASSLASGLAGRTYNEQFF.

Concerning this clonotype: Because it lacks the conserved phenylalanine or tryptophan at the end, this CDR3 is likely a read error. The DNA is left out, because the CDR3 cannot be placed on it with certainty; the CDR3 is given as TCRdb lists it. The chain uses TRBV7-8 and TRBJ2-1; the table's TRBD2 call for D was not verified on the DNA. The CDR3 sequence runs 13 residues, both termini included. CDR1 and CDR2 from the germline V gene are SGHVS and FQNEAQ. The CDR3 sequence: CASSLSHMEREYL.

This clonotype appeared a few times. The chain employs TRBV20-1 and TRBJ2-1; the D gene is possibly TRBD1 (6 bases). The CDR3 covers 11 residues. CDR1 and CDR2 from the germline V gene are DFQATT and SNEGSKA (reference sequence). Trimming took off 6 bases at V and 9 bases at J, with 12 bases between the two ends. As DNA, the CDR3 is TGCAGTGCGCCGAACAGGGTTGAGCAGTTCTTC. It specifies CSAPNRVEQFF.

This clonotype was seen only a few times. V and J are TRBV18 and TRBJ2-1, with 9 bases that match TRBD2. Trimming at V came to 0 bases and at J to 6 bases, leaving 6 bases not matched to a gene. In germline, CDR1 is KGHSH, CDR2 LQKENI. The CDR3 has 16 residues. The CDR3 bases are TGTGCCAGCTCACCACCGGTGAGCGGGAGGTTCAATGAGCAGTTCTTC. Translating it yields CASSPPVSGRFNEQFF.

The chain couples TRBV21-1 to TRBJ2-3; the table's TRBD1 call for D was not verified on the DNA. TRBV21-1 is a recognized pseudogene. The length of the CDR3 is 14 residues. Here the CDR3 reads CASSRGQRTDTQYF. DNA for the CDR3: TGTGCCAGCAGTAGAGGACAGAGGACAGATACGCAGTATTTT.

This rearrangement joins TRBV21-1 to TRBJ2-2; the D call in the table, TRBD1, was not verified against the DNA. TRBV21-1 is noted as a pseudogene. This CDR3 is built from 20 residues. CDR3 in DNA: TGTGCCAGCAGCAAAGCAAGAACAGGGGGCACTCGTACGAACACCGGGGAGCTGTTTTTT. Encoded protein: CASSKARTGGTRTNTGELFF.

The genes are TRBV12-3 or TRBV12-4 and TRBJ2-5; no clear D. V lost 3 bases and J 2 bases, leaving 7 bases between the germline ends. The CDR3 totals 13 residues. CDR3 in amino acids: CASSFRRQETQYF. In nucleotides, the CDR3 is TGTGCCAGCAGTTTCAGAAGACAAGAGACCCAGTACTTC.

The chain employs TRBV6-1 and TRBJ2-7; 9 nucleotides agree with TRBD2. Germline CDR1 MNHNS, CDR2 SASEGT. The CDR3 has 13 residues. With V trimmed by 6 bases and J by 5 bases, 5 bases remained unmatched. The CDR3 region is CASRREGRNEQYF. The CDR3 DNA reads as TGTGCCAGCAGGCGGGAGGGCCGTAACGAGCAGTACTTC.

This clonotype was counted only a few times. The chain combines TRBV28 with TRBJ1-2, with 7 nucleotides matching TRBD1. CDR1 and CDR2 from the germline V gene are MDHEN and SYDVKM. V trimming: 3 bases; J trimming: 4 bases; junction bases outside the gene matches: 2. There are 13 residues in the CDR3. The CDR3 region is CASSFAGGYGYTF. DNA of the CDR3: TGTGCCAGCAGTTTCGCAGGGGGCTATGGCTACACCTTC.

This clonotype is medium-sized in the sample. The rearrangement links TRBV5-5 to TRBJ2-3; 9 nucleotides line up with TRBD2. This CDR3 spans 15 amino acids. The germline V gene encodes CDR1 SGHKS and CDR2 YYEKEE (reference sequence). Unmatched junction bases numbered 8, after V lost 4 bases and J lost 5 bases. The CDR3 coding sequence is TGTGCCAGCAGCGGGGGGACTAGCAAGCAAGATACGCAGTATTTT. This sequence encodes CASSGGTSKQDTQYF.

V is TRBV11-1 and J is TRBJ1-2; D is possibly TRBD1 (5 bases). Trimming removed 6 bases from V and 6 bases from J, with 14 bases in between. The CDR3 sequence is 13 residues long. The germline CDR1 and CDR2 sequences are SGHAT and FQDESV (reference sequence). Here the CDR3 reads CASSLQGINGYTF. CDR3 nucleotides: TGTGCCAGCAGTCTTCAGGGAATAAATGGCTACACCTTC.

V is TRBV20-1 and J is TRBJ1-5; no clear D. In germline, CDR1 is DFQATT, CDR2 SNEGSKA (reference sequence). V was shortened by 5 bases and J by 2 bases, with 7 bases between the two germline ends. This CDR3 is built from 12 residues. CDR3 DNA sequence: TGCAGTGCTTTTAGAGGCAATCAGCCCCAGCATTTT. This gives the protein CSAFRGNQPQHF.

This clonotype was picked up a small number of times. This chain joins TRBV6-5 and TRBJ1-2; no reliable D call. Trimming removed 2 bases at V and 9 bases at J, with 10 bases between. The CDR3 extends over 12 amino acids. CDR1 and CDR2 from the germline V gene are MNHEY and SVGAGI. CDR3 loop: CASSYAGLSYTF. The CDR3 nucleotides are TGTGCCAGCAGTTACGCGGGATTAAGCTACACCTTC.

This chain links TRBV5-1 with TRBJ1-1; no clear D. V was trimmed by 4 bases and J by 3 bases, leaving 10 bases between them. The germline CDR1 and CDR2 sequences are SGHRS and YFSETQ. The CDR3 runs to 13 residues. The CDR3 DNA follows: TGCGCCAGCAGCCGAAGGTCCTACACTGAAGCTTTCTTT. Protein: CASSRRSYTEAFF. Together with reference TRBV5-1 and TRBJ1-1, the CDR3 gives the full variable domain: KAGVTQTPRYLIKTRGQQVTLSCSPISGHRSVSWYQQTPGQGLQFLFEYFSETQRNKGNFPGRFSGRQFSNSRSEMNVSTLELGDSALYLCASSRRSYTEAFFGQGTRLTVV.

This CDR3 is CSASPGLGPENEQFF. CDR3 DNA sequence: TGCAGTGCTAGTCCGGGACTAGGCCCGGAAAATGAGCAGTTCTTC. V and J are TRBV20-1 and TRBJ2-1, with TRBD2 matching 8 bases. Trimming cost V 3 bases and J 7 bases; bases outside gene matches: 11. The CDR3 is 15 amino acids. Germline lookup yields CDR1 DFQATT and CDR2 SNEGSKA (reference sequence).

This sequence joins TRBV12-3 or TRBV12-4 and TRBJ2-3; 7 bases are a match to TRBD2. After removal of 7 bases from V and 1 base from J, the junction contained 8 bases not matched to a gene. This CDR3 is 15 amino acids long. CDR3 loop: CASIRRGLGTDTQYF. The CDR3 coding sequence is TGTGCCAGCATCCGGCGGGGGTTAGGCACAGATACGCAGTATTTT.

The chain links TRBV18 to TRBJ2-6; either TRBD1 or TRBD2 may supply D (5 bases each). Germline CDR1 is KGHSH and CDR2 is LQKENI. The CDR3 loop spans 16 amino acids. The germline V and J ends were trimmed by 6 bases and 0 bases, with 12 bases remaining between them. The CDR3 sequence is CASSPTGPSGANVLTF. The DNA for the CDR3 is TGTGCCAGCTCCCCGACGGGGCCCTCTGGGGCCAACGTCCTGACTTTC.

This clonotype was seen only a few times. The rearrangement uses TRBV9 and TRBJ2-1, with 11 bases identical to TRBD2. CDR1 SGDLS and CDR2 YYNGEE come from the germline V gene. The CDR3 has 14 amino acids. V trimming: 0 bases; J trimming: 8 bases; junction bases outside the gene matches: 1. The CDR3 loop reads CASSVVTSGDEQFF. CDR3 sequence (DNA): TGTGCCAGCAGCGTAGTGACTAGCGGGGATGAGCAGTTCTTC.

The gene calls are TRBV6-1 and TRBJ1-6; TRBD1 might be the D (5 bases). Deletions cut 6 bases from V and 9 bases from J, with 18 bases between. The CDR3 is 15 amino acids. Germline CDR1 is MNHNS and CDR2 is SASEGT. The CDR3 region has the DNA TGTGCCAGCAGCGACGGGTGGGGCATGGGTTCACCCCTCCACTTT. The encoded protein is CASSDGWGMGSPLHF.

This clonotype was detected only a few times. The chain uses TRBV20-1 and TRBJ2-3; D is uncertain. The germline gives CDR1 DFQATT, CDR2 SNEGSKA (reference sequence). Trimming pared 3 bases from V and 1 base from J, leaving 11 bases between. This CDR3 contains 14 residues. This CDR3 reads CSASGPAGTDTQYF. As DNA, the CDR3 is TGCAGTGCTAGCGGGCCCGCGGGCACAGATACGCAGTATTTT.

This clonotype was detected only a few times. V usage is TRBV21-1 and J usage is TRBJ2-7; TRBD2, as called in the table, went unchecked against the DNA. TRBV21-1 is classified as a pseudogene. CDR3 length equals 14 residues. The CDR3 loop is CAIGSGRAAYEQYF. In DNA, the CDR3 is TGTGCCATCGGAAGCGGGAGGGCCGCCTACGAGCAGTACTTC.

The J gene is TRBJ2-5, the V gene TRBV5-1; maybe TRBD1 (5 bases). CDR3 size: 15 residues. The ends were cut back, 4 bases at V and 5 bases at J, with 18 bases in the middle. Germline V CDR1 and CDR2: SGHRS, YFSETQ. The CDR3 DNA reads TGCGCCAGCAGCCCGAACGTAAGGGGCGGCGAGACCCAGTACTTC. Translation gives CASSPNVRGGETQYF.

This clonotype was counted between two and nine times. The chain is built from TRBV20-1 and TRBJ1-1; the D is unclear. The germline V gene has CDR1 DFQATT and CDR2 SNEGSKA (reference sequence). V lost 0 bases and J lost 3, with 17 bases in between. The CDR3 consists of 16 residues. The CDR3 DNA sequence: TGCAGTGCTAGAGATCGTGCCGGTCGGAGGGACACTGAAGCTTTCTTT. Protein product: CSARDRAGRRDTEAFF.

The chain uses TRBV28 and TRBJ2-1; the D is unclear. The CDR3 length is 13 residues. Germline V gene sequence: CDR1 MDHEN, CDR2 SYDVKM. V lost 6 bases and J 8 bases, leaving 14 bases between the germline ends. The CDR3 sequence: CASSLPPTDEQFF. As DNA, the CDR3 is TGTGCCAGCAGCTTACCTCCGACGGATGAGCAGTTCTTC. Together with reference TRBV28 and TRBJ2-1, the CDR3 gives the full variable domain: DVKVTQSSRYLVKRTGEKVFLECVQDMDHENMFWYRQDPGLGLRLIYFSYDVKMKEKGDIPEGYSVSREKKERFSLILESASTNQTSMYLCASSLPPTDEQFFGPGTRLTVL.

This clonotype was detected a few times. The V gene is TRBV29-1, the J gene TRBJ2-2; D gene uncertain. CDR3 size: 13 residues. Trimming stripped 7 bases from V and 4 bases from J, with 13 bases between. Germline V gene lookup returns CDR1 SQVTM and CDR2 ANQGSEA. The DNA for the CDR3 is TGCAGCGCACGCGGCGCGTTCACCGGGGAGCTGTTTTTT. Its translation: CSARGAFTGELFF.

In this sample, this clonotype turned up a few times. The chain couples TRBV10-3 to TRBJ1-3; no definite D call. V was cut by 3 bases and J by 0 bases, with 9 bases left in between. The length of the CDR3 is 15 residues. Germline assignment: CDR1 ENHRY and CDR2 SYGVKD. CDR3: CAISDKGISGNTIYF. Here the CDR3 DNA reads TGTGCCATCAGTGATAAGGGTATCTCTGGAAACACCATATATTTT.